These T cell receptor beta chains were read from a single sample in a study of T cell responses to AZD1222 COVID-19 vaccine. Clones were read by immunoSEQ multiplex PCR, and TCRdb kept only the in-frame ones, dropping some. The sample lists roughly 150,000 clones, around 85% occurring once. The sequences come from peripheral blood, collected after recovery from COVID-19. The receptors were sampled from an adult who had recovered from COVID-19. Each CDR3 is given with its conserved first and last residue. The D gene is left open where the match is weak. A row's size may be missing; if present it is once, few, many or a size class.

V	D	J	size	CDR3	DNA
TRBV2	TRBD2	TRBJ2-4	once	CASSETWLGSGGGIQYF	TGTGCCAGCAGTGAAACTTGGCTAGGGAGCGGGGGGGGCATTCAGTACTTC
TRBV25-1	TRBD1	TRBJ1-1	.	CASSEVDRVYTEAFF	TGTGCCAGCAGTGAAGTGGACAGGGTATATACTGAAGCTTTCTTT
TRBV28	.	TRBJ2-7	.	CASSFAPTYEQYF	TGTGCCAGCAGTTTTGCCCCTACCTACGAGCAGTACTTC
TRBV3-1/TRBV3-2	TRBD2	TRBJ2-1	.	CASSTSGTTYNEQFF	TGTGCCAGCAGCACAAGCGGGACGACATACAATGAGCAGTTCTTC
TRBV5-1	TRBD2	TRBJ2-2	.	CASSLEGRVKNTGELFF	TGCGCCAGCAGCTTAGAGGGGAGGGTGAAAAACACCGGGGAGCTGTTTTTT
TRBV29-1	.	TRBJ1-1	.	CSVVAGRIMNTEAFF	TGCAGCGTTGTTGCAGGGCGAATAATGAACACTGAAGCTTTCTTT
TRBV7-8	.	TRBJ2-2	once	CASSPRVTGKATGELFF	TGTGCCAGCAGCCCAAGGGTTACAGGGAAGGCCACCGGGGAGCTGTTTTTT
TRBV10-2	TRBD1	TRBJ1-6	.	CASSDGTGVQDSPLHF	TGCGCCAGCAGTGACGGGACAGGGGTCCAAGATTCACCCCTCCACTTT
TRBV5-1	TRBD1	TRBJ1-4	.	CASSSPGQGNEKLFF	TGCGCCAGCAGCTCTCCGGGACAGGGGAATGAAAAACTGTTTTTT
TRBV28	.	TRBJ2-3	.	CASSIVRGGADTQYF	TGTGCCAGCAGTATCGTCCGGGGTGGCGCAGATACGCAGTATTTT
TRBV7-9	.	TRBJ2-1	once	CASNPGRPEYEQFF	TGTGCCAGCAATCCGGGACGGCCAGAGTATGAGCAGTTCTTC
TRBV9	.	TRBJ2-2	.	CATRRGVNTGELFF	TGTGCCACGAGGAGGGGGGTGAACACCGGGGAGCTGTTTTTT
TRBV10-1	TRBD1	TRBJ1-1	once	CASSETGDRNTEAFF	TGCGCCAGCAGTGAGACGGGGGACAGAAACACTGAAGCTTTCTTT
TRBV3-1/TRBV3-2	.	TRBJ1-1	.	CASSFTGNTEAFF	TGTGCCAGCAGCTTTACAGGTAACACTGAAGCTTTCTTT
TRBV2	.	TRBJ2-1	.	CASSPGRARYNEQFF	TGTGCCAGCAGCCCGGGAAGGGCAAGGTACAATGAGCAGTTCTTC
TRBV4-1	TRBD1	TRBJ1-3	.	CASSRWGTAGNTIYF	TGCGCCAGCAGCCGGTGGGGGACAGCTGGAAACACCATATATTTT
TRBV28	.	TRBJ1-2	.	CASSPAGGRGYTF	TGTGCCAGCAGTCCAGCGGGGGGCCGGGGCTACACCTTC
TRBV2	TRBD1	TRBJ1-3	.	CASLDRSSGNTIYF	TGTGCCAGCCTGGACAGGAGCTCTGGAAACACCATATATTTT
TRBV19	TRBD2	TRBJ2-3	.	CASRVAGGPFTQYF	TGTGCCAGTAGAGTAGCGGGGGGGCCATTTACGCAGTATTTT
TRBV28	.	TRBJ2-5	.	CASSLAGSGETQYF	TGTGCCAGCAGTTTAGCAGGGTCCGGGGAGACCCAGTACTTC
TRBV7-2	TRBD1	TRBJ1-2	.	CASSGTAVIDGYTF	TGTGCCAGCAGCGGGACAGCGGTGATTGATGGCTACACCTTC
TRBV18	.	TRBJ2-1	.	CASSLDSGHEQFF	TGTGCCAGCTCACTGGACTCAGGCCATGAGCAGTTCTTC
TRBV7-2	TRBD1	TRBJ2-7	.	CASSTRTGTEYEQYF	TGTGCCAGCAGCACGAGGACAGGGACAGAGTACGAGCAGTACTTC
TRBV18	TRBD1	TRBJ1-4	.	CASSPTGEGEKLFF	TGTGCCAGCTCACCTACAGGGGAGGGCGAAAAACTGTTTTTT
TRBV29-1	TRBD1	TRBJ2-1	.	CSVESPTGILTSEQFF	TGCAGCGTTGAATCCCCGACAGGGATCCTGACCAGTGAGCAGTTCTTC
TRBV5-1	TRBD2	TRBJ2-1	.	CASSPPGLAGEDEQFF	TGCGCCAGCAGCCCCCCGGGACTAGCGGGAGAGGATGAGCAGTTCTTC
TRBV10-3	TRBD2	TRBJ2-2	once	CAISELGTSGGTGELFF	TGTGCCATCAGTGAGCTCGGGACTAGCGGGGGTACCGGGGAGCTGTTTTTT
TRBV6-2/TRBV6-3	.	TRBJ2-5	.	CASRYGVVETQYF	TGTGCCAGCAGATACGGGGTGGTAGAGACCCAGTACTTC
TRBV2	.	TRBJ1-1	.	CASSEGTEGTEAFF	TGTGCCAGCAGTGAAGGGACAGAGGGCACTGAAGCTTTCTTT
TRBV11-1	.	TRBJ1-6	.	CASSLGPGPLHF	TGTGCCAGCAGCCTGGGACCCGGACCCCTCCACTTT
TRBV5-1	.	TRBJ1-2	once	CASSFRDRYGYTF	TGCGCCAGCAGCTTCAGGGATAGGTATGGCTACACCTTC
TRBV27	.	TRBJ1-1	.	CASSLREENTEAFF	TGTGCCAGCAGTTTAAGGGAGGAGAACACTGAAGCTTTCTTT
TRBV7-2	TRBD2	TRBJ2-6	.	CASSLAGGEAGANVLTF	TGTGCCAGCAGCTTAGCGGGAGGGGAGGCCGGGGCCAACGTCCTGACTTTC
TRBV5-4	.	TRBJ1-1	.	CASSRTLNTEAFF	TGTGCCAGCAGCCGGACACTGAACACTGAAGCTTTCTTT
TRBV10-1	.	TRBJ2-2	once	CASSPRGTGELFF	TGCGCCTCCTCCCCCCGGGGCACCGGGGAGCTGTTTTTT
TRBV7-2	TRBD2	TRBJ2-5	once	CASSNLAGGVGAETQYF	TGTGCCAGCAGCAATCTAGCGGGAGGGGTCGGGGCAGAGACCCAGTACTTC
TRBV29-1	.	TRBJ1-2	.	CSAERSGSRGYTF	TGCAGCGCCGAGAGGTCCGGGTCTCGAGGCTACACCTTC
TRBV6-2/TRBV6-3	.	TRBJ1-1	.	CASSYTVGGGSTEAFF	TGTGCCAGCAGTTACACCGTGGGTGGAGGAAGCACTGAAGCTTTCTTT
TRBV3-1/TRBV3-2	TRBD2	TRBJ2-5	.	CASSHRLAGVRETQYF	TGTGCCAGCAGCCACCGGCTAGCGGGAGTCAGGGAGACCCAGTACTTC
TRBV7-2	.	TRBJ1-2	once	CASSLRRGEMGYTF	TGTGCCAGCAGCTTAAGGCGCGGGGAGATGGGCTACACCTTC
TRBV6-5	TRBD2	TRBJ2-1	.	CASSRPGLEGNEQFF	TGTGCCAGCAGTCGACCGGGACTAGAGGGCAATGAGCAGTTCTTC
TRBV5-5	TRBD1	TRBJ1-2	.	CASSLAGAGGGYTF	TGTGCCAGCAGCTTGGCCGGGGCAGGGGGAGGCTACACCTTC
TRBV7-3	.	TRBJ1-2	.	CASSPQGTRGNYGYTF	TGTGCCAGCAGCCCCCAGGGTACCAGGGGCAACTATGGCTACACCTTC
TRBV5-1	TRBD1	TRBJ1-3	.	CASSSPGQLGGNTIYF	TGCGCCAGCAGCTCCCCGGGACAGCTAGGTGGAAACACCATATATTTT
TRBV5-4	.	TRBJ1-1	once	CASSISGFMNTEAFF	TGTGCCAGCAGCATCTCAGGATTTATGAACACTGAAGCTTTCTTT
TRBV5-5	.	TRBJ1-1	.	CASSSQPTAEAFF	TGTGCCAGCAGCTCCCAGCCGACAGCTGAAGCTTTCTTT
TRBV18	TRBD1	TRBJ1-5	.	CASSPLGQGFGVNQPQHF	TGTGCCAGCTCACCGCTCGGACAGGGTTTTGGGGTGAATCAGCCCCAGCATTTT
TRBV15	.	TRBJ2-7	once	CATSRGTYEQYF	TGTGCCACCAGCAGGGGCACCTACGAGCAGTACTTC
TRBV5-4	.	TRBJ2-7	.	CASSRAETYEQYF	TGTGCCAGCAGCCGGGCGGAAACCTACGAGCAGTACTTC
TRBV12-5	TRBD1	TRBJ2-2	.	CASGAGTGVTGELFF	TGTGCTAGTGGTGCCGGGACAGGGGTTACCGGGGAGCTGTTTTTT
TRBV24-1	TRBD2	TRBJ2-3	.	CATSELAGAEDTQYF	TGTGCCACCTCAGAACTAGCGGGAGCAGAAGATACGCAGTATTTT
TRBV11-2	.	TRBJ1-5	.	CASSLAMNQPQHF	TGTGCCAGCAGCTTAGCGATGAACCAGCCCCAGCATTTT